The T cell receptor (beta chain) under discussion was sequenced for a study of quantifying T cell responses using KT2 cells (dated by TCRdb to the late 2010s). In the study overall: RNA was DNase-treated and reverse transcribed with TCR alpha and beta constant-region primers, mostly using SuperScript III. Under optimum conditions, the T4 ligation step was estimated to exceed 10% efficiency. To avoid over-amplification, PCR2 was carried out as a SYBR Green qPCR and halted once a predetermined fluorescence threshold was reached. Study-wide conclusions, independent of this receptor: The numbers of KT2 alpha and beta sequences increased linearly with the number of input KT2 cells across several orders of magnitude. This TCR sequencing study did not compare the pipeline side by side with other TCR sequencing techniques. KT2 sequences were still detected at the lowest spike-in tested, roughly one KT2 cell per 100,000 PBMC. At very high KT2 spike-in numbers, detection of KT2 sequences reached saturation.

In its sample, this clonotype was seen many times. This receptor's antigen is unknown. No base quality information exists; no much larger clone differs at one position. Known numbers of KT2, a T cell clone whose TCR had been sequenced previously, were spiked into unfractionated PBMC to test the sensitivity and accuracy of the pipeline. A range of KT2-to-PBMC ratios was produced by mixing KT2 cells with a fixed number of PBMC. V ends up 6 bases short and J 1 base short, with an unmatched junction base count of 5. CDR1 SQVTM and CDR2 ANQGSEA were looked up in the germline V gene. The CDR3 holds 14 amino acids from the cysteine to the phenylalanine. The retained sequence is limited to the CDR3, 42 bases, with the frame set at the first base. Library preparation was by UMI-ligation and nested PCR. Using T4 RNA ligase 1, a single-stranded oligonucleotide bearing the Illumina SP2 sequence plus a UMI was ligated onto the 3' end of the cDNA. PCR1 used around 4 cycles (98 degrees C 15 s, 69 degrees C 30 s, 72 degrees C 40 s), and the beta primer was an equimolar mix of RC1.1 and RC1.2 that covered TRBC1 and TRBC2. From PCR2 onward, TCR alpha and beta chains were processed separately, with sample indices and Illumina adaptors added. The UMI, placed after an 8-base spacer, consisted of 12 random nucleotides arranged as two hexamers with a spacer between them. Libraries were sequenced on an Illumina MiSeq with v2 2x251 paired-end chemistry, typically roughly 12 samples per run. To boost diversity, each sequencing library was supplemented with PhiX DNA at about 5-7%. The source study handled its data this way. bcl2fastq converted raw reads to FASTQ, and Demultiplexor demultiplexed the reads by dual indices. Decombinator assigned V and J genes by tag matching, allowing a single base-pair mismatch. UMIs were used by Collapsinator to correct both sequencing errors and frequency errors caused by PCR heterogeneity. CDR3Translator turned Decombinator identifiers into nucleotide sequence, translated that sequence into amino acids, and pulled out the CDR3 based on C- and N-terminal motifs. A cluster of KT2 sequences that shared one unique molecular identifier was counted as a single distinct KT2 TCR. TCRdb passed the public sequencing reads through fastp at Q25 and MiXCR, retaining productive beta sequences. All rows with the same CDR3 protein become a single entry with the most common DNA and genes. In this record, the V and J calls reflect TCRdb's handling and not the investigators' own analysis. The table for this sample lists tens of thousands of distinct CDR3 sequences; 6% to 8% of them were counted only once. Around 16% of the sample belongs to the ten largest clones.

Sequenced: PBMCs spiked with cells of the T cell clone KT2. This receptor was identified in a human donor. The sequence is built from TRBV29-1 and TRBJ2-5, with 10 central nucleotides matching TRBD2. In nucleotides, the sequence is TGCAGCGTCGGTTTAGCGGGAGGCCAAGAGACCCAGTACTTC. Its amino acids are CSVGLAGGQETQYF. Where the CDR3 stops, the reference TRBV29-1 and TRBJ2-5 genes take over; the full variable domain is SAVISQKPSRDICQRGTSLTIQCQVDSQVTMMFWYRQQPGQSLTLIATANQGSEATYESGFVIDKFPISRPNLTFSTLTVSNMSPEDSSIYLCSVGLAGGQETQYFGPGTRLLVL.